This T cell receptor (beta chain) was sequenced for a study of shared T cell receptors in the human thymus (dated by TCRdb to about 2021). Background on the whole study: The study examined how self-reactive, shared T-cell receptor alpha chains are generated in the human thymus.

Receptors were amplified or captured by the immunoSEQ multiplex PCR assay. TCRdb took over this immuneACCESS table, retaining in-frame rearrangements with V and J assigned. Such tables are incomplete; in checked studies, under half of the missing clones stem from an unresolved V gene, and the remainder is unexplained. Counted in this sample were 700,000 or so clones; approximately 83% of them appeared once. Over 0.008% of the sample lies in the top ten. In the case of this clone: Its antigen is still unknown. No much larger clonotype is one base removed from it; base qualities were not supplied.

These data are also associated with another study on human thymus T cells. That second publication adds: Donors were immunologically healthy infants undergoing open corrective cardiac surgery for congenital heart defects in Finland. The thymus tissue came from surgical resects taken out during corrective cardiac surgery. Biased V and J gene segment usage appeared to be present in both thymic and peripheral blood repertoires. Highly overlapping thymic TCR repertoires among unrelated individuals were reported in the related research. The study characterized TCR alpha and beta repertoires from roughly 8 infant thymus samples and a few related peripheral blood samples. The infant donors were about 7 to 244 days old, and the cohort included roughly six males and two females. Thymocytes were released mechanically from tissue and stored at -70 °C as pellets of about 9-32 million cells. A QIAsymphony instrument was used to extract genomic DNA from the frozen cell pellets. Using the immunoSEQ multiplex PCR assay, the TCRB and TCRAD loci were amplified from a standardized quantity of quality-controlled genomic DNA. The V(D)J region was spanned by amplicons of a length sufficient to cover the CDR3 and to identify V and J genes. Through the commercial immunoSEQ service, the amplicons were sequenced on an Illumina platform. Primer bias and sequencing errors were corrected as previously described, and TCRAD and TCRB definitions were based on the IMGT database. Repertoires were analysed with immunoSEQ Analyzer 3.0 and VDJTools, covering basic statistics, V/J segment usage, diversity estimates, rarefaction and pairwise overlap. Diversity was estimated using the Chao1, ChaoE, Efron-Thisted, Shannon and inverse Simpson indices, and was also estimated on datasets down-sampled to the size of the smallest sample. Repertoire overlap used strict matching of CDR3 nucleotide sequence, V gene and J gene, with Jaccard-based multidimensional scaling clustering. Thymus samples yielded on average approximately 800,000 unique TCRB clonotypes, compared with around 84,000 from blood samples.

The sequenced sample consisted of thymocytes. This clonotype was sampled from a girl less than two years old with a congenital heart defect. Donor details come from another sample of the same person, matched by shared clones.

The DNA sequence reads TGTGCCGCCGCTCCAAACGGGACTAGGCAAGAGACCCAGTACTTC. Translation gives CAAAPNGTRQETQYF. The V and J segments used are TRBV19 and TRBJ2-5; the junction holds 8 bases that match TRBD2. The CDR3 covers 15 residues, taking in both the cysteine and the phenylalanine. Here the CDR3 DNA is all that survives: 45 bases in frame from base 1. Trimming leaves V shorter by 11 bases and J shorter by 2 bases, with the junction holding 13 bases beyond the gene matches. The germline V gene (reference sequence) specifies LNHDA as CDR1 and SQIVND as CDR2.